The sample holds many counts of the clone carrying this T cell receptor (beta chain). Its antigen is as yet unknown. During its preparation, the TCRbeta library received unique molecular identifiers. Each CDR3 protein is one row after TCRdb ran MiXCR on the PCR reads. The table has about 160,000 distinct CDR3 sequences, roughly 11% seen once. This sample is part of a study of T-cell reconstitution after alpha-beta-depleted transplantation in children. CDR3 size: 18 residues. The J segment lost 2 bases and the V segment lost 6 bases, leaving 16 bases of the junction unmatched. Germline lookup yields CDR1 SGHRS and CDR2 YFSETQ. Overall study results and limits: There were some patients whose high TCRbeta diversity at day 60 came from surviving recipient T cells and thymic progenitors. Reports say that about two months after transplant, the alpha-beta T cells came out of several hundred graft clones that had expanded. One year post-transplant, T-cell counts and diversity were largely derived from T cells produced anew.

J is TRBJ2-3 and V is TRBV5-1; 9 bases line up with TRBD2. The sequence derives from a boy younger than 10 with acute myeloid leukemia, due to receive a stem cell transplant. The starting material was PBMCs, obtained before TCRalphabeta/CD19-depleted stem cell transplant. The CDR3 coding sequence is TGCGCCAGCAACAAGATCCCGGGTCGGACTAGCGACACAGATACGCAGTATTTT. Residues: CASNKIPGRTSDTDTQYF.